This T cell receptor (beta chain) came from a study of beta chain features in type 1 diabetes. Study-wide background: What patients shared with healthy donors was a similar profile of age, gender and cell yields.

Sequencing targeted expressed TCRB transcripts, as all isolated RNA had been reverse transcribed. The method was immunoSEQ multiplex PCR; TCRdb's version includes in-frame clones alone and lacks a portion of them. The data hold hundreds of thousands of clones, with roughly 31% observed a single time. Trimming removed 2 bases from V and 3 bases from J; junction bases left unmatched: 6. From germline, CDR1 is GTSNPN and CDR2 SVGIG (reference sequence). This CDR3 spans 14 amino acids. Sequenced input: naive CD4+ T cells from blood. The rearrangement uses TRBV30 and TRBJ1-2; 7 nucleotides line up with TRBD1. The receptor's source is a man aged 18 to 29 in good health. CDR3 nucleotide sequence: TGTGCCTGGAGTAGGGACAGCGCGTACTATGGCTACACCTTC. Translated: CAWSRDSAYYGYTF.